This T cell receptor beta chain was captured in a study of T cell repertoires in cytomegalovirus infection. Study in general: Public TCR beta signatures provided an indication of both CMV infection and a matching HLA type. Study-level findings and limits: Across the ex vivo response, the dominant clonotypes were HLA-C-restricted CMV-specific TCR beta clonotypes. Frequencies of public TCR beta families were cumulated, and this identified carriers of CMV plus the relevant HLA.

This clonotype was seen ten or more times. What it recognizes is unknown. TCRdb re-called the reads with MiXCR, one entry per CDR3 protein. This sample yields fewer than 550,000 distinct CDR3 sequences, of which over 9% are seen a single time; roughly a tenth belongs to the top ten. This TCR came from a human donor in good health (CMV status not recorded). Some clones in this sample may be carry-over from other donors' samples. Sequenced input: PBMCs.

The CDR3 nucleotides read TGTGCCAGCAGTGAATTTACAGGGGGTACCTATGGCTACACCTTC. It encodes CASSEFTGGTYGYTF. V is TRBV6-4 and J is TRBJ1-2, with 8 bases lining up with TRBD1. The V gene's germline CDR1 is MRHNA and CDR2 SNTAGT. With V trimmed by 3 bases and J by 4 bases, 7 bases remained unmatched. The CDR3 consists of 15 residues.